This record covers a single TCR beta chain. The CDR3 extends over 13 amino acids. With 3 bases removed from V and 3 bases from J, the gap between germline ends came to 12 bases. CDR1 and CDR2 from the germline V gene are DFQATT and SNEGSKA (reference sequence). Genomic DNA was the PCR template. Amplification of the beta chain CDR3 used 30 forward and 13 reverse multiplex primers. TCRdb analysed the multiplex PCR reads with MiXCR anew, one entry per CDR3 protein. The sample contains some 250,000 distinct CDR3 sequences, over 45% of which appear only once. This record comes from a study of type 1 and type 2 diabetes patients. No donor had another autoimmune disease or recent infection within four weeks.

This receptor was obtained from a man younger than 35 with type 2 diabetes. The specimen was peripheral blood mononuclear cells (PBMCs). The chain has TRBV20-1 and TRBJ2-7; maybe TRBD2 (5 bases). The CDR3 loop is CSASSGGNYEQYF. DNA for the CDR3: TGCAGTGCTAGCTCTGGAGGAAACTACGAGCAGTACTTC.